This entry lists 5 T cell receptor beta chains sequenced from one sample in a study of blood T cell repertoires in COVID-19. Produced via immunoSEQ multiplex PCR; TCRdb's table is partial and in-frame only. The sample contains some 400,000 clones, about 89% of which appear only once. The sequencing input was peripheral blood. The receptors shown here come from a woman aged 60-70 years with COVID-19, enrolled during active disease.

The chain carries TRBV5-1 and TRBJ2-3; 9 bases map to TRBD2. The germline V gene has CDR1 SGHRS and CDR2 YFSETQ. The CDR3 extends over 16 amino acids. V was clipped by 2 bases and J by 2 bases; unmatched bases: 6. The DNA for the CDR3 is TGCGCCAGCAGCTTCGGAGCGGGGGGCCCCACAGATACGCAGTATTTT. Translated: CASSFGAGGPTDTQYF.

This chain joins TRBV6-5 and TRBJ1-6; no definite D call. This CDR3 is built from 13 residues. The V and J ends lost 4 bases and 14 bases respectively, with 15 bases between them. In germline, CDR1 is MNHEY, CDR2 SVGAGI. The CDR3 DNA reads TGTGCCAGCAGTTTAGATACGGGGAGGTCCCTCCACTTT. Translating gives CASSLDTGRSLHF.

The V call is TRBV2, the J call TRBJ1-1, with D hard to call. Trimming cost V 5 bases and J 0 bases, with 10 bases left between them. CDR1 SNHLY and CDR2 FYNNEI come from the germline V gene. This CDR3 contains 14 residues. The CDR3 coding sequence is TGTGCCAGCAGTCCGAGAAAACTGAACACTGAAGCTTTCTTT. Translated: CASSPRKLNTEAFF.

The chain joins TRBV28 to TRBJ2-7, with 7 bases aligning to TRBD2. Trimming removed 8 bases from V and 3 bases from J; junction bases left unmatched: 10. CDR3 size: 14 residues. From germline, CDR1 is MDHEN and CDR2 SYDVKM. The CDR3 coding sequence is TGTGCCAGCGCCCGGGGAGGGGTTAACTACGAGCAGTACTTC. Translated: CASARGGVNYEQYF.

V usage is TRBV28 and J usage is TRBJ1-1; tentatively, D is TRBD1 (6 bases). Germline V CDR1 and CDR2: MDHEN, SYDVKM. The CDR3 consists of 14 residues. V lost 1 base to trimming and J lost 7 bases, with 13 bases between them. CDR3 DNA sequence: TGTGCCAGCAGTTTATTGCAGGGGAGTAATGAAGCTTTCTTT. Residues: CASSLLQGSNEAFF.